This passage covers 28 T cell receptor beta chains from one sample sequenced in a study of T cells in Graves' hyperthyroidism and ophthalmopathy. TCR beta CDR3 sequences were amplified from RNA transcripts. A first-round RT-PCR of the TCR CDR3 used the HTBI primer set. One entry per CDR3 protein, called by TCRdb with MiXCR from the multiplex PCR reads. The data show 130,000 to 150,000 distinct CDR3 sequences, around 20% seen once. The sample comprised blood. Receptors were obtained from a woman aged 50 to 60 with Graves' hyperthyroidism that later progressed to Graves' ophthalmopathy.

The chain employs TRBV9 and TRBJ2-1, with 12 bases identical to TRBD2. V was pared by 4 bases and J by 6 bases, with 8 bases of the junction left unmatched. The germline V gene encodes CDR1 SGDLS and CDR2 YYNGEE. The length of the CDR3 is 16 residues. CDR3 coding DNA: TGTGCCAGCAGCCAGACTAGCGGGAGTGTAGGCAATGAGCAGTTCTTC. The encoded protein is CASSQTSGSVGNEQFF.

V gene TRBV28 combines with J gene TRBJ1-2; D unclear. This CDR3 comprises 14 residues. Germline CDR1 and CDR2: MDHEN and SYDVKM. Deletions cut 5 bases from V and 7 bases from J, with 17 bases between. The CDR3 loop is CASSPLVAPSGYTF. The CDR3 region has the DNA TGTGCCAGCAGTCCCCTTGTAGCCCCTAGTGGCTACACCTTC.

Ten or more counts support this clonotype. This chain connects TRBV3-1 to TRBJ1-5; D unclear. The V end was cut by 5 bases, the J end by 0 bases, with 8 bases between. CDR3 length: 14 residues. Germline V CDR1 and CDR2: LGHDT, YNNKEL (reference sequence). The CDR3 loop reads CASSSGLSNQPQHF. CDR3 sequence (DNA): TGTGCCAGCAGCTCGGGCCTTAGCAATCAGCCCCAGCATTTT.

This clonotype was detected many times. The gene calls are TRBV28 and TRBJ1-2; 9 bases align to TRBD1. Per the germline V gene, CDR1 is MDHEN and CDR2 is SYDVKM. The CDR3 covers 16 residues. Unmatched junction bases numbered 18, after V lost 8 bases and J lost 8 bases. The CDR3 loop is CASGQSHLTGGLGYTF. Here the CDR3 DNA reads TGTGCCAGCGGTCAGTCCCACTTGACAGGGGGGTTGGGCTACACCTTC.

This clonotype was counted ten times or more. The genes are TRBV20-1 and TRBJ2-3, with 9 bases lining up with TRBD1. After removal of 3 bases from V and 0 bases from J, the junction contained 4 bases not matched to a gene. The CDR3 totals 15 residues. Looked up from germline, CDR1 is DFQATT and CDR2 is SNEGSKA (reference sequence). The CDR3 sequence: CSARTGTGSTDTQYF. Written as DNA, the CDR3 is TGCAGTGCTAGGACCGGGACAGGGAGCACAGATACGCAGTATTTT.

The chain has TRBV30 and TRBJ1-5; 7 bases are shared with TRBD1. Germline CDR1 GTSNPN, CDR2 SVGIG (reference sequence). The trim removed 5 bases at V and 4 bases at J, leaving 14 bases unmatched. The CDR3 spans 16 residues. The CDR3 loop reads CAWSTAGQRKNQPQHF. DNA for the CDR3: TGTGCCTGGTCGACAGCGGGACAGAGGAAGAATCAGCCCCAGCATTTT.

This clonotype was counted a few times. The junction shows a germline mismatch at one end, possibly a read error. The chain has TRBV18 and TRBJ2-1; no reliable D call. The CDR3 sequence is 13 residues long. The V gene's germline CDR1 is KGHSH and CDR2 LQKENI. The CDR3 spells CASSPPSYNEQLF. CDR3 bases: TGTGCCAGCTCACCACCGTCTTACAATGAGCAGCTCTTC.

The chain recombines TRBV19 with TRBJ2-7; 10 bases fit TRBD2. The germline gives CDR1 LNHDA, CDR2 SQIVND (reference sequence). The trim removed 6 bases at V and 1 base at J, leaving 6 bases unmatched. The CDR3 consists of 15 residues. Written as DNA, the CDR3 is TGTGCCAGTAGCCTCATAGCGGGGGGATCCTACGAGCAGTACTTC. Translated, it gives CASSLIAGGSYEQYF.

The chain links TRBV20-1 to TRBJ2-2; D unclear. Germline loops: CDR1 DFQATT, CDR2 SNEGSKA (reference sequence). Trimming shortened V by 6 bases and J by 3 bases, and 14 bases separated the two germline ends. CDR3 size: 14 residues. This chain's CDR3 is CSADAELYTGELFF. As DNA, the CDR3 is TGCAGTGCCGACGCGGAGCTTTACACCGGGGAGCTGTTTTTT.

The CDR3 DNA is TGTGCCAGCAGCGGGGGGGGCCGGGAGCCCCAGCATTTT. It encodes CASSGGGREPQHF. J is TRBJ1-5 and V is TRBV27; TRBD1 is a possible D gene (6 bases). V lost 6 bases to trimming and J lost 8 bases, with 14 bases between them. Germline V gives CDR1 MNHEY, CDR2 SMNVEV (reference sequence). CDR3 size: 13 residues.

There are many counts of this clonotype. The chain is built from TRBV6-1 and TRBJ2-7; TRBD1 aligns across 11 bases. This CDR3 region has 14 residues. Per the germline V gene, CDR1 is MNHNS and CDR2 is SASEGT. The V segment lost 9 bases and the J segment 7 bases; nucleotides outside the gene matches: 11. For the CDR3, the DNA is TGTGCCAGTAGACGGGACAGGGGGTTGAATGAGCAGTACTTC. This encodes CASRRDRGLNEQYF.

J is TRBJ2-7 and V is TRBV7-9; D possibly corresponds to TRBD1 (7 bases). The CDR3 is made up of 16 amino acids. Trimming removed 5 bases from V and 5 bases from J, with 22 bases in between. Germline CDR1 reads SEHNR; CDR2 reads FQNEAQ (reference sequence). DNA for the CDR3: TGTGCCAGCAGCGGGGGGACAGCCGGTACTAACGACGAGCAGTACTTC. As protein: CASSGGTAGTNDEQYF.

This clonotype was detected ten times or more. V and J are TRBV28 and TRBJ1-1, with 7 bases lining up with TRBD1. Trimming took 7 bases from V and 9 from J; bases not matched to a gene: 17. Germline-derived CDR1 and CDR2 are MDHEN and SYDVKM. The CDR3 length is 15 residues. The CDR3 here is CASIGWEGPGQKAFF. CDR3 DNA sequence: TGTGCCAGCATTGGTTGGGAGGGCCCGGGACAGAAAGCTTTCTTT.

The J gene is TRBJ2-5, the V gene TRBV2, with TRBD2 matching 7 bases. The DNA end lines up better with TRBJ2-1; the J call may be wrong. Germline assignment: CDR1 SNHLY and CDR2 FYNNEI. The CDR3 totals 12 residues. The chain's CDR3 is CASTGLTAFQFF. The CDR3 DNA follows: TGTGCCAGCACGGGACTAACGGCCTTCCAGTTCTTC.

This sequence joins TRBV7-8 and TRBJ2-6; TRBD2 aligns across 9 bases. This CDR3 is 17 amino acids long. V trimming: 6 bases; J trimming: 0 bases; junction bases outside the gene matches: 6. Germline CDR1 SGHVS, CDR2 FQNEAQ. In DNA, the CDR3 is TGTGCCAGCAGTTTGCGGGGGGGCTCCTCTGGGGCCAACGTCCTGACTTTC. The encoded protein is CASSLRGGSSGANVLTF.

This clonotype occurred many times. The chain combines TRBV29-1 with TRBJ2-3; perhaps TRBD2 as D (5 bases). The ends were cut back, 4 bases at V and 1 base at J, with 12 bases in the middle. The germline V gene has CDR1 SQVTM and CDR2 ANQGSEA. The CDR3 consists of 14 residues. CDR3 region: CSVVVGKGTDTQYF. The CDR3 DNA reads as TGCAGCGTTGTTGTCGGGAAAGGCACAGATACGCAGTATTTT.

There are many counts of this clonotype. This rearrangement joins TRBV7-6 to TRBJ2-7, with D perhaps TRBD1 (6 bases). Trimming pared 4 bases from V and 3 bases from J, leaving 19 bases between. This CDR3 is built from 16 residues. The V gene's germline CDR1 is SGHVS and CDR2 FNYEAQ. As DNA, the CDR3 is TGTGCCAGCAGCTCAGAACAGGGTTTTAGTTTCTACGAGCAGTACTTC. It yields the protein CASSSEQGFSFYEQYF.

The chain links TRBV14 to TRBJ2-7, with D uncertain. Trimming stripped 2 bases from V and 6 bases from J, with 11 bases between. The CDR3 has 13 residues. Germline assignment: CDR1 SGHDN and CDR2 FVKESK. Written as DNA, the CDR3 is TGTGCCAGCAGCCAATGTTTGGGCTGCGAGCAGTACTTC. Translated: CASSQCLGCEQYF.

The V gene is TRBV10-1, the J gene TRBJ2-7; 8 bases line up with TRBD2. Trimming removed 0 bases from V and 2 bases from J; junction bases left unmatched: 3. The CDR3 contains 15 residues. The V gene's germline CDR1 is WNHNN and CDR2 SYGVQD (reference sequence). DNA of the CDR3: TGCGCCAGCAGTGAGTCGTTAGCGGGAACCTACGAGCAGTACTTC. It yields the protein CASSESLAGTYEQYF.

This clonotype has at least ten counts. The DNA of the CDR3 is TGTGCCAGCAGCGGGACGGTTCTAGCCAAAAACATTCAGTACTTC. Translating it yields CASSGTVLAKNIQYF. The V call is TRBV2, the J call TRBJ2-4; D could derive from TRBD1 or TRBD2 (5 bases each). The germline gives CDR1 SNHLY, CDR2 FYNNEI. Between the trimmed V and J ends, which lost 6 bases and 0 bases, there was a span of 12 bases. CDR3 length: 15 amino acids.

This clonotype was detected ten times or more. CDR3 loop: CASIREGLEKLFF. The CDR3 DNA reads TGTGCCAGCATTCGGGAGGGGCTGGAAAAACTGTTTTTT. The rearrangement links TRBV6-1 to TRBJ1-4; possible D gene TRBD1, 5 bases. CDR1 is MNHNS, CDR2 SASEGT, per germline. V was cut by 7 bases and J by 8 bases, with 14 bases left in between. The CDR3 runs to 13 residues.

A few counts support this clonotype. The rearrangement joins TRBV28 to TRBJ1-5; 7 bases are a match to TRBD1. This CDR3 region has 14 residues. The junction had 5 bases not matched to a gene; V was cut back by 3 bases and J by 6 bases. Per germline, CDR1 MDHEN and CDR2 SYDVKM. CDR3 DNA: TGTGCCAGCAGTTTCCGGACAGGCGTTCAGCCCCAGCATTTT. Protein sequence: CASSFRTGVQPQHF.

Notes on this clonotype: One base away lies a much larger clone, so this may be a sequencing read error. The gene calls are TRBV20-1 and TRBJ2-1, with 7 bases identical to TRBD2. The junction had 10 bases not matched to a gene; V was cut back by 0 bases and J by 8 bases. There are 15 residues in the CDR3. Germline lookup yields CDR1 DFQATT and CDR2 SNEGSKA (reference sequence). CDR3 amino acids: CSARDLRESRDEQFF. In DNA, the CDR3 is TGCAGTGCTAGAGATCTGCGGGAGAGCCGGGATGAGCAGTTCTTC.

The CDR3 coding sequence is TGTGCCAGCACCCCGAGCAGCAATGAGCAGTTCTTC. It yields the protein CASTPSSNEQFF. The J gene is TRBJ2-1, the V gene TRBV12-3 or TRBV12-4; D is ambiguous. The CDR3 has 12 residues. Trimming took off 7 bases at V and 6 bases at J, with 10 bases between the two ends.

The chain joins TRBV5-1 to TRBJ1-3, with D unclear. CDR1 and CDR2 from the germline V gene are SGHRS and YFSETQ. V was trimmed by 5 bases and J by 2 bases, leaving 11 bases between them. The CDR3 has 14 residues. The CDR3 region is CASRAGSTGNTIYF. The CDR3 DNA reads TGCGCCAGCAGGGCCGGGAGTACTGGAAACACCATATATTTT.

This clonotype turned up a few times. V gene TRBV28 combines with J gene TRBJ1-2; weak D call: TRBD1 (6 bases). The CDR3 totals 13 residues. Trimming left V 10 bases short and J 5 bases short, with 17 bases between. The germline V gene encodes CDR1 MDHEN and CDR2 SYDVKM. The CDR3 here is CAITSGGAYGYTF. CDR3 in DNA: TGTGCCATCACCTCGGGGGGCGCGTATGGCTACACCTTC.

This clonotype was recorded at least ten times. The rearrangement joins TRBV9 to TRBJ2-7; TRBD2 agrees at 12 bases. The CDR3 contains 17 residues. Trimming removed 4 bases from V and 0 bases from J; junction bases left unmatched: 8. The germline V gene has CDR1 SGDLS and CDR2 YYNGEE. The chain's CDR3 is CASSFRLAGVPSYEQYF. CDR3 sequence (DNA): TGTGCCAGCAGCTTCCGACTAGCGGGAGTCCCCTCCTACGAGCAGTACTTC.

This clonotype was counted ten times or more. The rearrangement uses TRBV7-3 and TRBJ2-5; D possibly matches TRBD1 or TRBD2 (5 bases each). Trimming took off 1 base at V and 1 base at J, with 22 bases between the two ends. This CDR3 is 19 amino acids long. In germline, CDR1 is SGHTA, CDR2 FQGTGA. The CDR3 region has the DNA TGTGCCAGCAGCTTAATATTGGGATGGGACCGAAGCTTCCAAGAGACCCAGTACTTC. This gives the protein CASSLILGWDRSFQETQYF.